Sequencing of this T cell receptor (beta chain) was carried out in a study of shared clonotypes between healthy human individuals. Note on this clone: What it binds is not known.

Each cell subset's genomic DNA was divided evenly among several immunoSEQ plates. The protocol was immunoSEQ multiplex PCR, while the TCRdb copy is restricted to in-frame clones and leaves out a portion. The sample holds about 1,800,000 clones, about 95% seen once. Study-wide points: There were few donors, and this limited the genetic and exposure-history diversity represented.

CD45RO-negative, CCR7-positively selected cells formed the naive CD8 fraction, excluding terminally differentiated effector memory CD45RA+ cells. Losses at the gene ends were 0 bases for V and 6 bases for J; bases not matched to a gene: 5. The CDR3 consists of 16 residues. CDR1 and CDR2 (germline): LGHNA, YSLEER. The chain couples TRBV4-3 to TRBJ2-1; 10 bases map to TRBD2. Sequences were obtained from naive CD8+ T cells sorted from blood. The source is a man in his late teens or twenties in good health. The CDR3 is CASSQDRAGGPNEQFF. CDR3 coding DNA: TGCGCCAGCAGCCAAGATAGAGCGGGAGGGCCCAATGAGCAGTTCTTC.